The 26 T cell receptor beta chains below all came from one sample that was sequenced in a study of T cell repertoires in cytomegalovirus infection. TCRdb re-analysed the reads in MiXCR, keeping a single row per CDR3 protein. The table has about 63,000 distinct CDR3 sequences, around 21% seen once. Their target antigens are unknown. Sequencing was performed on CD8+ T cells from cultured PBMCs, taken from culture after CMV antigen stimulation. These receptor sequences come from a human donor in good health (CMV status not recorded). Some clones in this sample may be carry-over from other donors' samples.

The table lists this clonotype with a few counts. The V call is TRBV5-1, the J call TRBJ1-1; a weak D match, TRBD1 (5 bases). The ends were cut back, 2 bases at V and 1 base at J, with 15 bases in the middle. CDR3 size: 16 residues. Germline V gene data show CDR1 as SGHRS and CDR2 as YFSETQ. The CDR3 sequence: CASSFRTLAANTEAFF. CDR3 sequence (DNA): TGCGCCAGCAGCTTCAGGACATTGGCGGCGAACACTGAAGCTTTCTTT.

This clonotype was counted between two and nine times. The chain recombines TRBV12-3 or TRBV12-4 with TRBJ2-1; D is possibly TRBD2 (6 bases). V dropped 4 bases and J dropped 7 bases, with 17 bases sitting between them. There are 15 residues in the CDR3. This chain's CDR3 is CASSYPGEGKNEQFF. The CDR3 region has the DNA TGTGCCAGCAGTTATCCGGGAGAGGGGAAAAATGAGCAGTTCTTC.

The chain recombines TRBV30 with TRBJ2-7; possible D gene TRBD1, 6 bases. The CDR3 contains 13 residues. Per germline, CDR1 GTSNPN and CDR2 SVGIG (reference sequence). Deletions cut 6 bases from V and 3 bases from J, with 15 bases between. The CDR3 sequence is CACRKGVSYEQYF. The DNA of the CDR3 is TGTGCCTGCAGGAAGGGGGTCAGCTACGAGCAGTACTTC.

This clonotype was seen ten or more times. The chain links TRBV4-3 to TRBJ2-1; TRBD1 is a possible D gene (5 bases). CDR3 length equals 16 residues. Germline assignment: CDR1 LGHNA and CDR2 YSLEER. V was pared by 0 bases and J by 4 bases, with 13 bases between. The CDR3 sequence is CASSQDGQGLYNEQFF. CDR3 DNA sequence: TGCGCCAGCAGCCAAGATGGGCAGGGATTATACAATGAGCAGTTCTTC.

The chain is built from TRBV7-6 and TRBJ2-7; the D call may be TRBD1 or TRBD2 (7 bases each). CDR1 is SGHVS and CDR2 is FNYEAQ in the germline V gene. This CDR3 spans 19 amino acids. The V end was cut by 3 bases, the J end by 5 bases, with 29 bases between. The CDR3 here is CASSFPVGGAQTGYHEQYF. The CDR3 region has the DNA TGTGCCAGCAGCTTTCCCGTGGGAGGGGCCCAGACAGGGTACCACGAGCAGTACTTC.

This chain joins TRBV7-2 and TRBJ2-5; possible D gene TRBD1, 6 bases. V lost 4 bases and J lost 5, with 20 bases in between. This CDR3 is built from 16 residues. The germline V gene encodes CDR1 SGHTA and CDR2 FQGNSA. The CDR3 protein is CASSSVRTDKEETQYF. DNA for the CDR3: TGTGCCAGCAGCTCGGTCCGGACAGACAAAGAGGAGACCCAGTACTTC.

This clonotype turned up a few times. The chain joins TRBV4-3 to TRBJ1-1; 7 positions agree with TRBD1. The germline gives CDR1 LGHNA, CDR2 YSLEER. The CDR3 spans 14 residues. J gave up 6 bases and V 1 base, and 5 bases lay outside the gene matches. CDR3 nucleotides: TGCGCCAGCAGCCAAGTTAGGGGGCTGGCTGAAGCTTTCTTT. Its translation: CASSQVRGLAEAFF.

V usage is TRBV9 and J usage is TRBJ2-7; D might be TRBD1 or TRBD2, each matching 5 bases. V was shortened by 5 bases and J by 3 bases, with 18 bases between the two germline ends. Germline assignment: CDR1 SGDLS and CDR2 YYNGEE. CDR3 length: 15 residues. Written as DNA, the CDR3 is TGTGCCAGCAGTGTGGGGACGGATCGACTCTACGAGCAGTACTTC. It translates to CASSVGTDRLYEQYF.

The chain joins TRBV27 to TRBJ1-1; 7 bases are shared with TRBD1. Per germline, CDR1 MNHEY and CDR2 SMNVEV (reference sequence). Losses at the gene ends were 10 bases for V and 3 bases for J; bases not matched to a gene: 11. CDR3 length: 14 residues. As DNA, the CDR3 is TGTGCCACCCTTGGACCAGGGGGTTACACTGAAGCTTTCTTT. It specifies CATLGPGGYTEAFF.

This chain uses TRBV7-2 with TRBJ1-5; no clear D. In germline, CDR1 is SGHTA, CDR2 FQGNSA. The CDR3 sequence is 13 residues long. Trimming shortened V by 2 bases and J by 11 bases, and 13 bases separated the two germline ends. CDR3 nucleotide sequence: TGTGCCAGCAGCTTATCTCTTTTGGGAGCCCAGCATTTT. Protein: CASSLSLLGAQHF.

At least ten counts were recorded for this clonotype. The chain has TRBV7-2 and TRBJ1-1; D is perhaps TRBD1 (5 bases). V was trimmed by 3 bases and J by 4 bases, leaving 9 bases between them. Germline-derived CDR1 and CDR2 are SGHTA and FQGNSA. The CDR3 loop spans 13 amino acids. The CDR3 spells CASSLQGTTEAFF. The DNA of the CDR3 is TGTGCCAGCAGCTTGCAGGGTACCACTGAAGCTTTCTTT.

This clonotype was counted between two and nine times. The chain couples TRBV14 to TRBJ2-3; 7 bases fit TRBD1. Per germline, CDR1 SGHDN and CDR2 FVKESK. CDR3 length: 16 amino acids. V lost 0 bases to trimming and J lost 6 bases; unmatched junction nucleotides: 9. The DNA of the CDR3 is TGTGCCAGCAGCCAAGACCCGGGACAGTCCGGGGATACGCAGTATTTT. Amino acid sequence: CASSQDPGQSGDTQYF.

The V call is TRBV13, the J call TRBJ1-2; 7 bases fit TRBD1. The CDR3 is 13 amino acids. Germline-derived CDR1 and CDR2 are PRHDT and FYEKMQ (reference sequence). The J segment lost 3 bases and the V segment lost 6 bases, leaving 4 bases of the junction unmatched. CDR3 in amino acids: CASSRGQDYGYTF. CDR3 sequence (DNA): TGTGCCAGCAGTCGTGGACAGGACTATGGCTACACCTTC. The whole variable domain, filled in from reference TRBV13 and TRBJ1-2, reads AAGVIQSPRHLIKEKRETATLKCYPIPRHDTVYWYQQGPGQDPQFLISFYEKMQSDKGSIPDRFSAQQFSDYHSELNMSSLELGDSALYFCASSRGQDYGYTFGSGTRLTVV.

This clonotype was seen more than once but under ten times. V usage is TRBV6-2 or TRBV6-3 and J usage is TRBJ2-7, with D unclear. The CDR3 totals 13 residues. Germline CDR1 MNHEY, CDR2 SVGEGT. V lost 6 bases to trimming and J lost 3 bases, with 12 bases between them. The CDR3 here is CASSSARLYEQYF. The CDR3, as DNA: TGTGCCAGCAGCTCGGCCAGACTCTACGAGCAGTACTTC.

This clonotype was detected only a few times. The chain couples TRBV11-2 to TRBJ2-7, with a tentative D call TRBD2 (5 bases). Trimming took off 7 bases at V and 1 base at J, with 11 bases between the two ends. Looked up from germline, CDR1 is SGHAT and CDR2 is FQNNGV. This CDR3 contains 13 residues. CDR3 DNA: TGTGCCAGCACAGCGGAGGCGTCCTACGAGCAGTACTTC. Residues: CASTAEASYEQYF.

The chain links TRBV25-1 to TRBJ1-2, with 7 bases matching TRBD1. Trimming at V came to 3 bases and at J to 8 bases, leaving 18 bases not matched to a gene. This CDR3 comprises 17 residues. Germline values: CDR1 MGHDK, CDR2 SYGVNS. CDR3 protein: CASSDDAPGQMIGGYTF. The CDR3 DNA follows: TGTGCCAGCAGTGACGACGCACCGGGACAGATGATCGGAGGCTACACCTTC.

This clonotype turned up a few times. V gene TRBV7-9 combines with J gene TRBJ1-2; no clear D. The CDR3 sequence is 12 residues long. Deletions cut 5 bases from V and 6 bases from J, with 10 bases between. Germline CDR1 and CDR2: SEHNR and FQNEAQ (reference sequence). The CDR3: CASSPSWDGYTF. As DNA, the CDR3 is TGTGCCAGCAGCCCCTCCTGGGATGGCTACACCTTC.

The chain carries TRBV4-1 and TRBJ2-5; 12 nucleotides agree with TRBD2. This CDR3 comprises 17 residues. The junction had 5 bases not matched to a gene; V was cut back by 0 bases and J by 3 bases. Germline assignment: CDR1 MGHRA and CDR2 YSYEKL. The CDR3 loop reads CASSQDRASGGEETQYF. CDR3 nucleotide sequence: TGCGCCAGCAGCCAAGATCGAGCTAGCGGGGGGGAAGAGACCCAGTACTTC.

This clonotype was seen a handful of times. The V and J genes are TRBV6-2 or TRBV6-3 and TRBJ1-1; D is unclear. V was clipped by 5 bases and J by 2 bases, with 21 bases between them. This CDR3 is built from 17 residues. Germline loops: CDR1 MNHEY, CDR2 SVGEGT. In nucleotides, the CDR3 is TGTGCCAGCAGTCACCCTGCTTGGGCGGGGAGTAACACTGAAGCTTTCTTT. Translation: CASSHPAWAGSNTEAFF.

The chain links TRBV7-2 to TRBJ1-6, with no clear D. Germline values: CDR1 SGHTA, CDR2 FQGNSA. Between the trimmed V and J ends, which lost 5 bases and 1 base, there was a span of 6 bases. This CDR3 contains 14 residues. This chain's CDR3 is CASSPTSYNSPLHF. The CDR3 nucleotides read TGTGCCAGCAGCCCAACGTCCTATAATTCACCCCTCCACTTT.

The rearrangement uses TRBV18 and TRBJ2-5, with D unresolved. This CDR3 region has 12 residues. Trimming removed 6 bases at V and 3 bases at J, with 8 bases between. Germline-derived CDR1 and CDR2 are KGHSH and LQKENI. DNA for the CDR3: TGTGCCAGCTCTCCTACCGAAGAGACCCAGTACTTC. This encodes CASSPTEETQYF.

This clonotype was seen a few times. The chain carries TRBV6-2 or TRBV6-3 and TRBJ2-1; 11 bases agree with TRBD1. V lost 6 bases, J lost 5 bases, and 24 bases stayed unmatched. Germline CDR1 is MNHEY and CDR2 is SVGEGT. This CDR3 comprises 21 residues. For the CDR3, the DNA is TGTGCCAGCAGCTCACTCTTTGGGACAGGGGGGAACCCAGGAAGAAACAATGAGCAGTTCTTC. This translates into CASSSLFGTGGNPGRNNEQFF.

The rearrangement links TRBV6-6 to TRBJ2-1; tentative D call: TRBD2 (5 bases). CDR3 length: 13 amino acids. The V and J ends lost 0 bases and 6 bases respectively, with 6 bases between them. Germline V gene data show CDR1 as MNHNY and CDR2 as SVGAGI (reference sequence). The CDR3 bases are TGTGCCAGCAGTTACTCGAGCGGCAATGAGCAGTTCTTC. Its protein is CASSYSSGNEQFF.

This clonotype was picked up a small number of times. This chain links TRBV7-2 with TRBJ1-5; TRBD1 aligns across 9 bases. CDR3 length: 15 amino acids. CDR1 is SGHTA, CDR2 FQGNSA, per germline. J gave up 3 bases and V 5 bases, and 5 bases lay outside the gene matches. The CDR3 protein is CASSPGTGSNQPQHF. The CDR3 DNA reads TGTGCCAGCAGCCCGGGGACAGGGTCCAATCAGCCCCAGCATTTT.

V gene TRBV7-2 combines with J gene TRBJ1-3, with unresolved D. With 0 bases removed from V and 9 bases from J, the gap between germline ends came to 30 bases. The CDR3 has 20 amino acids. CDR1 is SGHTA, CDR2 FQGNSA, per germline. CDR3 amino acids: CASSLATAWWDPSIPGTIYF. DNA of the CDR3: TGTGCCAGCAGCTTAGCCACAGCATGGTGGGATCCCAGCATCCCAGGCACCATATATTTT.

This chain uses TRBV6-5 with TRBJ2-2; unclear D gene. The germline V gene encodes CDR1 MNHEY and CDR2 SVGAGI. This CDR3 has 14 amino acids. Deletions cut 0 bases from V and 5 bases from J, with 7 bases between. The CDR3 coding sequence is TGTGCCAGCAGTTACTCGATGGTAACCGGGGAGCTGTTTTTT. Amino acid sequence: CASSYSMVTGELFF.